This TCR beta chain stems from a study of T cell repertoires in cytomegalovirus infection. At least ten counts were recorded for this clonotype. TCRdb redid the calling of the reads with MiXCR, one entry per CDR3 protein. The table has 480,000 or so distinct CDR3 sequences, roughly 12% seen once; the top ten hold 10%. The TCR was taken from a human donor in good health (CMV status not recorded). Some clones in this sample may be carry-over from other donors' samples. Sequenced sample: PBMCs.

Written as DNA, the CDR3 is TGTGCCAGCAGCTTGGACACCTCTAATGAGCAGTTCTTC. Translated: CASSLDTSNEQFF. The chain carries TRBV5-8 and TRBJ2-1; D remains unclear. Deletions cut 0 bases from V and 7 bases from J, with 8 bases between. This CDR3 comprises 13 residues. Germline V CDR1 and CDR2: SGHTS, YDEGEE.